This T cell receptor (beta chain) was profiled in a study of cytomegalovirus exposure and HLA in healthy donors. Study-wide results and caveats: Rarity marked most TCR sequences, yet some public TCRs occurred in many donors.

About this clone: Its antigen is undetermined.

The V and J ends lost 5 bases and 4 bases, in that order; junction bases with no gene match: 4. Germline-derived CDR1 and CDR2 are SNHLY and FYNNEI. This CDR3 spans 14 amino acids. TCRdb's table, derived via immunoSEQ multiplex PCR, lists solely in-frame clones and lacks some. The sample includes 150,000 to 200,000 clones, roughly 86% seen only once; the top ten take roughly 1.5%. This receptor was obtained from a woman aged 18-30 years in good health and CMV-seronegative. This chain joins TRBV2 and TRBJ2-1; 8 bases map to TRBD1. The sequencing input was PBMCs. The CDR3 DNA reads as TGTGCCAGCAGTAAGAGGACAGGGTACAATGAGCAGTTCTTC. Translation gives CASSKRTGYNEQFF.